Shown below are 11 T cell receptor beta chains from a single sample sequenced in a study of vaccination and CD4 T cells after COVID-19. No antigen has been assigned to these receptors. The assay that was used to sequence DNA from cultured CD4+ T cells was the Oncomine TCR Beta short-read assay. From the PCR reads, TCRdb called clonotypes with MiXCR, one entry per CDR3 protein. Among around 15,000 distinct CDR3 sequences, 30% were seen once, and the ten largest hold roughly a sixth. This sample's treatment: approximately 9-day PBMC culture with coronavirus spike peptide pools or control peptides (ViraFEST assay). The material sequenced was cultured CD4+ T cells from blood. The receptors here all came from a human donor with COVID-19.

This chain connects TRBV6-2 or TRBV6-3 to TRBJ1-1; tentatively, D is TRBD1 (5 bases). Trimming removed 8 bases at V and 0 bases at J, with 10 bases between. The CDR3 runs 13 residues. Germline values: CDR1 MNHEY, CDR2 SVGEGT. This chain's CDR3 is CASGGLMNTEAFF. DNA for the CDR3: TGTGCCAGCGGGGGACTCATGAACACTGAAGCTTTCTTT.

This rearrangement joins TRBV6-1 to TRBJ1-6; no clear D. Deletions cut 6 bases from V and 3 bases from J, with 9 bases between. The CDR3 is 14 amino acids. Germline assignment: CDR1 MNHNS and CDR2 SASEGT. CDR3 protein: CASRREDYNSPLHF. CDR3 nucleotides: TGTGCCAGCAGGCGAGAGGACTATAATTCACCCCTCCACTTT.

The gene calls are TRBV5-1 and TRBJ2-2, with D perhaps given as TRBD1 or TRBD2 (5 bases each). CDR3 size: 14 residues. Germline assignment: CDR1 SGHRS and CDR2 YFSETQ. Trimming removed 4 bases from V and 2 bases from J, with 9 bases in between. The CDR3 reads CASSEGRNTGELFF. The CDR3 region has the DNA TGCGCCAGCAGCGAGGGGAGAAACACCGGGGAGCTGTTTTTT.

The chain links TRBV4-3 to TRBJ2-1, with D unclear. Germline CDR1 reads LGHNA; CDR2 reads YSLEER. V was clipped by 0 bases and J by 3 bases, with 15 bases between them. The CDR3 totals 17 residues. Here the CDR3 reads CASSQDTIGWIYNEQFF. In DNA form, the CDR3 reads TGCGCCAGCAGCCAAGACACAATCGGGTGGATCTACAATGAGCAGTTCTTC.

A few counts support this clonotype. This chain joins TRBV11-3 and TRBJ2-2; the D gene could be TRBD1 or TRBD2 (6 bases each). Germline loops: CDR1 SGHNT, CDR2 YENEEA. Between the trimmed V and J ends, which lost 3 bases and 6 bases, there was a span of 14 bases. This CDR3 is built from 15 residues. For the CDR3, the DNA is TGTGCCAGCAGCTTTATTGGGGGGCCCGCCGGGGAGCTGTTTTTT. It specifies CASSFIGGPAGELFF. The variable domain in full, with the rest retrieved from reference TRBV11-3 and TRBJ2-2, is EAGVVQSPRYKIIEKKQPVAFWCNPISGHNTLYWYLQNLGQGPELLIRYENEEAVDDSQLPKDRFSAERLKGVDSTLKIQPAELGDSAVYLCASSFIGGPAGELFFGEGSRLTVL.

A few counts support this clonotype. The chain uses TRBV7-6 and TRBJ2-7; 7 bases fit TRBD1. The trim removed 1 base at V and 1 base at J, leaving 4 bases unmatched. The CDR3 consists of 15 residues. Germline CDR1 and CDR2: SGHVS and FNYEAQ. The CDR3 loop is CASSLGAGGSYEQYF. CDR3 coding DNA: TGTGCCAGCAGCTTAGGGGCAGGGGGTTCCTACGAGCAGTACTTC. The variable domain in full, completed from reference TRBV7-6 and TRBJ2-7, reads GAGVSQSPRYKVTKRGQDVALRCDPISGHVSLYWYRQALGQGPEFLTYFNYEAQQDKSGLPNDRFSAERPEGSISTLTIQRTEQRDSAMYRCASSLGAGGSYEQYFGPGTRLTVT.

The chain carries TRBV11-1 and TRBJ2-3; 11 nucleotides match TRBD2. The CDR3 is 17 residues long. Germline-derived CDR1 and CDR2 are SGHAT and FQDESV (reference sequence). V trimming: 6 bases; J trimming: 0 bases; junction bases outside the gene matches: 8. CDR3: CASRPKASGGSTDTQYF. The CDR3 DNA reads as TGTGCCAGCAGACCAAAAGCTAGCGGGGGGAGCACAGATACGCAGTATTTT.

As to this clonotype: An end of the junction does not agree with germline; a read error may underlie this. The chain uses TRBV11-2 and TRBJ2-7; no reliable D call. The V gene's germline CDR1 is SGHAT and CDR2 FQNNGV. The CDR3 runs 12 residues. The CDR3 nucleotides are TGCGCCAGCAGCCTGAGCTCCTACGAGCAGTACTTC. Protein product: CASSLSSYEQYF.

The chain couples TRBV5-1 to TRBJ2-7, with 9 positions matching TRBD1. The CDR3 consists of 15 residues. V shed 0 bases, J shed 7 bases, and the junction held 8 bases outside the gene matches. The V gene's germline CDR1 is SGHRS and CDR2 YFSETQ. The chain's CDR3 is CASSLEGTGWGEQYF. In DNA, the CDR3 is TGCGCCAGCAGCTTGGAAGGGACAGGGTGGGGAGAGCAGTACTTC.

This clonotype occurred a few times. The CDR3 DNA reads as TGTGCCAGCAGCTTAGAGCGGGTTACTAGCACAGATACGCAGTATTTT. As protein: CASSLERVTSTDTQYF. The chain joins TRBV11-2 to TRBJ2-3; the D gene is possibly TRBD2 (5 bases). Germline CDR1 and CDR2: SGHAT and FQNNGV. The length of the CDR3 is 16 residues. The V gene lost 0 bases and the J gene lost 0 bases, with 10 bases spanning the gap.

The gene calls are TRBV10-1 and TRBJ2-7, with 9 bases matching TRBD1. V lost 8 bases, J lost 1 base, and 12 bases stayed unmatched. In germline, CDR1 is WNHNN, CDR2 SYGVQD (reference sequence). The CDR3 runs to 16 residues. This CDR3 reads CASPKFDRGTSYEQYF. CDR3 DNA: TGCGCCAGCCCCAAGTTCGACAGGGGGACATCCTACGAGCAGTACTTC.